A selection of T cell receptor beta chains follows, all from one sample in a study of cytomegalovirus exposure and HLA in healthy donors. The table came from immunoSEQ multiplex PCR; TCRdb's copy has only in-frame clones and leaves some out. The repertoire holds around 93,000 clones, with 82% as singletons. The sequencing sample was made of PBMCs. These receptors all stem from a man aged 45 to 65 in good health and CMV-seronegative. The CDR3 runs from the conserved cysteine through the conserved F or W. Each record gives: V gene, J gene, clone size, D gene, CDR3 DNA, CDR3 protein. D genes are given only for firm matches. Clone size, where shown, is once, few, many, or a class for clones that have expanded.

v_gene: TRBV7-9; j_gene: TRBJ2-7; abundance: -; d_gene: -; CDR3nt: TGTGCCAGCAGCTTAGCCGGGGGGCGCTTCCACGAGCAGTACTTC; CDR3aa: CASSLAGGRFHEQYF
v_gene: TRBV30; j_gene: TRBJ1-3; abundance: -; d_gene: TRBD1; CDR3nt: TGTGCCTGGACGGGGACAGGCTTCTACTCTGGAAACACCATATATTTT; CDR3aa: CAWTGTGFYSGNTIYF
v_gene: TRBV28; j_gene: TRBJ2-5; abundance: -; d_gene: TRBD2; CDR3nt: TGTGCCAGCAGTTTAACCAATAGCGGGAGGGCCGCGGGAGAGACCCAGTACTTC; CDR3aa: CASSLTNSGRAAGETQYF
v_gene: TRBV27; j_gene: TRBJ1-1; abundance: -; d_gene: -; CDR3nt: TGTGCCAGCAGCCCCAGGGGAGAGGAGGCTTTCTTT; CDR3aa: CASSPRGEEAFF
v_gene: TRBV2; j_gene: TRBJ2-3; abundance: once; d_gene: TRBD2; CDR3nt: TGTGCCAGCAGTGATTCTGGCGGGAGTTGGACAGATACGCAGTATTTT; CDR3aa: CASSDSGGSWTDTQYF
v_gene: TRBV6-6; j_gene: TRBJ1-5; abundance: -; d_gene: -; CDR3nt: TGTGCCAGCAGTCCGGGGAAGGGCGGAAGCAATCAGCCCCAGCATTTT; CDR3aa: CASSPGKGGSNQPQHF
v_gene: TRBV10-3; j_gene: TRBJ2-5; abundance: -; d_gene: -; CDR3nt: TGTGCCATCAGTGACGGGACTCGAAGCTTAGAGACCCAGTACTTC; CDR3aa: CAISDGTRSLETQYF
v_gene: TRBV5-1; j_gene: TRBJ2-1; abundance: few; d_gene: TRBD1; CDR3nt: TGCGCCAGCAGCTTGTTAGTCGGGACAGACAATGAGCAGTTCTTC; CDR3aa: CASSLLVGTDNEQFF
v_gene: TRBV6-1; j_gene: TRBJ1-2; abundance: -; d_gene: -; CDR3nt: TGTGCCAGCAGTGAAGCAGGTGGGAGAAGTGGCTACACCTTC; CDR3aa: CASSEAGGRSGYTF
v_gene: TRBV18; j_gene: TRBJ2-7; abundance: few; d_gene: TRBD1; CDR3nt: TGTGCCAGCTCACCAGCACAGGGGCAAGACTACGAGCAGTACTTC; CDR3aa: CASSPAQGQDYEQYF